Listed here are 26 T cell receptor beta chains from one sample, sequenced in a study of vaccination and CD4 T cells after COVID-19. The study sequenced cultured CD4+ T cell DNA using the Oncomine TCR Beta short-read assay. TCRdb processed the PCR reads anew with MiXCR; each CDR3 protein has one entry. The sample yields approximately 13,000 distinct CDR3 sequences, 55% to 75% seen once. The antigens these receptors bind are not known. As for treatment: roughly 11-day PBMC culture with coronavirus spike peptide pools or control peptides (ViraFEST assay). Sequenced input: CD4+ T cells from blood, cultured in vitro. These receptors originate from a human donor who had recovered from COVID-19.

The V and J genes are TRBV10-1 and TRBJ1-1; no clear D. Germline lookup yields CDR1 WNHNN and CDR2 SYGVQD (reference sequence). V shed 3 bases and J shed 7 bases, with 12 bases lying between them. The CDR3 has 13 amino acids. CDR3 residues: CASSERVEGEAFF. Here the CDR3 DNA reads TGCGCCAGCAGTGAACGGGTGGAGGGTGAAGCTTTCTTT.

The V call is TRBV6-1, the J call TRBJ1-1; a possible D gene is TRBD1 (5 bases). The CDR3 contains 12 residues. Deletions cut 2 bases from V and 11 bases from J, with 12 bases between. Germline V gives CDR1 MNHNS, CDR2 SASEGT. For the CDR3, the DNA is TGTGCCAGCAGTGAATCCGGGGACGCTGCTTTCTTT. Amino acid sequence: CASSESGDAAFF.

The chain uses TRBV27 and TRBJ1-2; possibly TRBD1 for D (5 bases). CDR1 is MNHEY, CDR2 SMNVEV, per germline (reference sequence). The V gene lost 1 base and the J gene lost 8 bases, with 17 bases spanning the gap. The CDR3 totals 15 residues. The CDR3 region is CASSLWGRQGYGYTF. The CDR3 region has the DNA TGTGCCAGCAGTTTATGGGGTAGGCAGGGCTACGGCTACACCTTC.

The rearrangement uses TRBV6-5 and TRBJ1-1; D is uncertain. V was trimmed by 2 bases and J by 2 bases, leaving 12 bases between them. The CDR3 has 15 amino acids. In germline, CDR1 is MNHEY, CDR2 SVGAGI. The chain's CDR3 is CASSYTDTYNTEAFF. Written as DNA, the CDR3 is TGTGCCAGCAGTTACACCGACACCTACAACACTGAAGCTTTCTTT.

For the CDR3, the DNA is TGTGCCAGCAGCTTGAATGAGGGACAGATATCACCCCTCCACTTT. This sequence encodes CASSLNEGQISPLHF. The rearrangement links TRBV5-4 to TRBJ1-6; 7 bases line up with TRBD1. This CDR3 region has 15 residues. After removal of 1 base from V and 10 bases from J, the junction contained 8 bases not matched to a gene. Germline CDR1 reads SGHNT; CDR2 reads YYREEE (reference sequence).

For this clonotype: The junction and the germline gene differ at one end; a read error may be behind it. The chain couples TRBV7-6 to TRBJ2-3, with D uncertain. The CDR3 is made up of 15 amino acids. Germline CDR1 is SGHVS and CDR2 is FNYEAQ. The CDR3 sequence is CASSLMARSIDTQYF. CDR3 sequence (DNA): TGTGCCAGCAGCTTAATGGCTAGGAGCATAGATACGCAGTATTTT.

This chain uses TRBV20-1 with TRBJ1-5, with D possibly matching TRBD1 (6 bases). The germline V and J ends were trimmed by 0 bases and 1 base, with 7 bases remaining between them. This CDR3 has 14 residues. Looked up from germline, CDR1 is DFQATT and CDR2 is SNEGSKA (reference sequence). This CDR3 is CSARDGQSNQPQHF. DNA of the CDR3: TGCAGTGCTAGAGACGGACAGAGCAATCAGCCCCAGCATTTT.

The CDR3 DNA sequence: TGTGCCAGCAGGGTGGGGTGGGGCCTAAGCTATGGCTACACCTTC. This encodes CASRVGWGLSYGYTF. This chain links TRBV27 with TRBJ1-2, with a possible D match to TRBD1 (5 bases). The CDR3 has 15 residues. V was cut by 6 bases and J by 4 bases, with 18 bases left in between. Per the germline V gene, CDR1 is MNHEY and CDR2 is SMNVEV (reference sequence).

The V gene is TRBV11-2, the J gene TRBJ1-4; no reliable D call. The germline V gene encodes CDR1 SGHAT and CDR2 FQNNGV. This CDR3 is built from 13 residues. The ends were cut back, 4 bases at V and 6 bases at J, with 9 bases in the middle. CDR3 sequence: CASSSRPYEKLFF. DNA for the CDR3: TGTGCCAGCAGCTCGCGGCCTTATGAAAAACTGTTTTTT.

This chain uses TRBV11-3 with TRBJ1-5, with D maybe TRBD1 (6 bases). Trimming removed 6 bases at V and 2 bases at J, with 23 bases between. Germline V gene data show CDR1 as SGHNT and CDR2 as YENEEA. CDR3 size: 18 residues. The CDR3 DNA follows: TGTGCCAGCAGAAATTCTCCCGCGGACAGTGGATGCAATCAGCCCCAGCATTTT. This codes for CASRNSPADSGCNQPQHF.

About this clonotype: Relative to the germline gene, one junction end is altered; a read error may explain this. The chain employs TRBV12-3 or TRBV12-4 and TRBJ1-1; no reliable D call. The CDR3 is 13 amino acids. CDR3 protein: CASSLFLKTEAFF. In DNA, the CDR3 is TGTGCCAGCAGTTTATTTTTGAAGACTGAAGCTTTCTTT.

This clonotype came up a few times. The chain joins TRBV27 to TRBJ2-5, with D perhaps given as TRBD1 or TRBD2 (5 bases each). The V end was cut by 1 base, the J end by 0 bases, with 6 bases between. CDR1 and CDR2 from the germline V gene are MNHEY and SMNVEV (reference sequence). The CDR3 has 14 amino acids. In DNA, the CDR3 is TGTGCCAGCAGTTTATGGGGGTACCAAGAGACCCAGTACTTC. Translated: CASSLWGYQETQYF.

The CDR3 sequence: CASSFRGSYEQYF. In nucleotides, the CDR3 is TGTGCCAGTAGCTTCAGGGGTTCCTACGAGCAGTACTTC. This rearrangement joins TRBV19 to TRBJ2-7, with D possibly TRBD1 on 6 matching bases. Germline V gene data show CDR1 as LNHDA and CDR2 as SQIVND (reference sequence). Trimming took 6 bases from V and 1 from J, leaving 10 bases between them. The CDR3 is 13 residues long.

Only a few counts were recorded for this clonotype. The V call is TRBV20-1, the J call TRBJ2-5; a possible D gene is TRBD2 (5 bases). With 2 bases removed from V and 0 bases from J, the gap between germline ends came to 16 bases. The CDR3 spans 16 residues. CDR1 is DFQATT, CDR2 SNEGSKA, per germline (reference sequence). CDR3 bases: TGCAGTGCTAGACCCCTTCAAGCGAGGGACCAAGAGACCCAGTACTTC. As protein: CSARPLQARDQETQYF.

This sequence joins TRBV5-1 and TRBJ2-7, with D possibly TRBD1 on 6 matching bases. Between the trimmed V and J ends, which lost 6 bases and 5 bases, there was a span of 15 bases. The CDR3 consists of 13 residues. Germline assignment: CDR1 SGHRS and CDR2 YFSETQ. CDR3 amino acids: CASTSTTGNEQYF. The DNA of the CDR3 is TGCGCCAGCACCTCTACTACAGGGAACGAGCAGTACTTC.

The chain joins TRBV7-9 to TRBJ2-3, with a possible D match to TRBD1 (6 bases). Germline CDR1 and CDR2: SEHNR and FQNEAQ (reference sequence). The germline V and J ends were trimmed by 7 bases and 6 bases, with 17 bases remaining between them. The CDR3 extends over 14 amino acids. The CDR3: CASTPQGGSDTQYF. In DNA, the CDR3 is TGTGCCAGCACCCCCCAAGGGGGTTCCGATACGCAGTATTTT.

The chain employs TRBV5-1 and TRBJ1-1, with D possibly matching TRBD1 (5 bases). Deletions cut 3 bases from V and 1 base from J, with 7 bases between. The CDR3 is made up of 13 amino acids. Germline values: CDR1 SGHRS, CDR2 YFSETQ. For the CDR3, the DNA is TGCGCCAGCAGCTCGGACAAGAACACTGAAGCTTTCTTT. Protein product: CASSSDKNTEAFF.

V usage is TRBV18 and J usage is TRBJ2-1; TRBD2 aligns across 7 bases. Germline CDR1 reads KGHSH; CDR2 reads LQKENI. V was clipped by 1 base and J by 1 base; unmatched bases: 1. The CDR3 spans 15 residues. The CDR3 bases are TGTGCCAGCTCACCACGGCGGGAGTCCTACAATGAGCAGTTCTTC. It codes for CASSPRRESYNEQFF.

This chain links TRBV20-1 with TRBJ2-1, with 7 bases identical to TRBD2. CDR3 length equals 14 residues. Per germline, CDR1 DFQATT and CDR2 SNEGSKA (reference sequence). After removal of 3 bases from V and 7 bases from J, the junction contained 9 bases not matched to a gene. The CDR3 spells CSARRRGSFNEQFF. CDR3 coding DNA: TGCAGTGCTAGGCGCCGCGGGAGTTTTAATGAGCAGTTCTTC.

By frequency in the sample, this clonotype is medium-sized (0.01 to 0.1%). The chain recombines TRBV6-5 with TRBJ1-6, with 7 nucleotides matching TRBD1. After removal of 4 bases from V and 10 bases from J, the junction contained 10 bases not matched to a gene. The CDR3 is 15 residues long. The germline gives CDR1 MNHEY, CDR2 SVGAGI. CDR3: CASSSTTGAESPLHF. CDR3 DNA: TGTGCCAGCAGTTCCACAACAGGGGCGGAATCACCCCTCCACTTT.

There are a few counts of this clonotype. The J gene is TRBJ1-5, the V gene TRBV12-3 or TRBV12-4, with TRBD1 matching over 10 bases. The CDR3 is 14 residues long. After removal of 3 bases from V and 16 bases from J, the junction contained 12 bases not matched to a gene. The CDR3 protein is CASSLLGQGSGVHF. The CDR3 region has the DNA TGTGCCAGCAGTTTGCTGGGACAGGGGAGTGGGGTTCATTTT.

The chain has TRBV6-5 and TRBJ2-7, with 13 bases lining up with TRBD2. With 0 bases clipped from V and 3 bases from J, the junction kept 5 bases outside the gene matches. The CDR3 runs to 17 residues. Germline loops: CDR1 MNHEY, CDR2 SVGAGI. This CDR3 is CASSYSGGLAGNYEQYF. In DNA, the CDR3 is TGTGCCAGCAGTTACTCGGGGGGACTAGCGGGAAACTACGAGCAGTACTTC.

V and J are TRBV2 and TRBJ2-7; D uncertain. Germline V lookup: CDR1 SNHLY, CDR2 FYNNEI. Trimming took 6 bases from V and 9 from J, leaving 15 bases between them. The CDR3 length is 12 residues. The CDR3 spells CASSGALIGQYF. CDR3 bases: TGTGCCAGCAGCGGCGCCCTGATCGGGCAGTACTTC.

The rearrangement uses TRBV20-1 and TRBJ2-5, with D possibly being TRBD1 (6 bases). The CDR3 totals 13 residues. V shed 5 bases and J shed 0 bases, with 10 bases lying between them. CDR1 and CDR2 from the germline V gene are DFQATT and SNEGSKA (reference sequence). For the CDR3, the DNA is TGCAGTGCTTGGACAGAGTACCAAGAGACCCAGTACTTC. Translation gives CSAWTEYQETQYF.

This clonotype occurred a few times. CDR3 amino acids: CASKANQETQYF. The CDR3 nucleotides are TGTGCCAGCAAGGCAAACCAAGAGACCCAGTACTTC. The chain employs TRBV6-2 or TRBV6-3 and TRBJ2-5; D gene ambiguous. Per germline, CDR1 MNHEY and CDR2 SVGEGT. The length of the CDR3 is 12 residues. The V end was cut by 7 bases, the J end by 0 bases, with 6 bases between.

CDR3 DNA: TGCAGTGCTAGAGAGGGCCGGGAGTTCACAGATACGCAGTATTTT. Translating gives CSAREGREFTDTQYF. This chain uses TRBV20-1 with TRBJ2-3, with a possible D match to TRBD2 (6 bases). V was clipped by 0 bases and J by 2 bases, with 12 bases between them. The CDR3 consists of 15 residues. Germline loops: CDR1 DFQATT, CDR2 SNEGSKA (reference sequence).